Sequencing of this T cell receptor beta chain was carried out in a study of long-term antiretroviral therapy in people with HIV. Study findings and constraints: Researchers lacked any data on ART adherence, viral resistance or therapy changes.

The CDR3 is 14 amino acids. Germline CDR1 is SQVTM and CDR2 is ANQGSEA. The germline V and J ends were trimmed by 8 bases and 2 bases, with 17 bases remaining between them. It was version v3.0 of the immunoSEQ assay that was run at survey level. Sequencing set out to capture roughly 40,000-50,000 T-cell genomes per sample. TCRdb's table, derived via immunoSEQ multiplex PCR, lists solely in-frame clones and lacks some. The sample consists of about 28,000 clones, approximately 90% of them appearing once. With regard to this clone: What it recognizes is unknown.

The sequencing here drew on unsorted PBMCs, taken 3.2 years before starting antiretroviral therapy. The V call is TRBV29-1, the J call TRBJ2-3; D is undetermined. This TCR derives from a man over 45 with HIV. The CDR3 region has the DNA TGCAGCACAGAACCACCTGCGTCCACAGATACGCAGTATTTT. Protein product: CSTEPPASTDTQYF.